The 16 T cell receptor beta chains reported below all come from one sample, sequenced in a study of cytomegalovirus exposure and HLA in healthy donors. Primers included in the PCR were 60 Vbeta and 13 Jbeta primers. Only in-frame clones appear in the TCRdb table, and some are missing; sequencing was by immunoSEQ multiplex PCR. The table records roughly 110,000 clones, approximately 76% of them present only once. Material: PBMCs. These receptors all come from a man between 18 and 35 years old in good health and CMV-seronegative.

CDR3 in amino acids: CASSPTTSLAGELFF. CDR3 nucleotide sequence: TGTGCCAGCAGCCCTACGACTAGCTTGGCCGGGGAGCTGTTTTTT. The V call is TRBV9, the J call TRBJ2-2, with 7 bases fitting TRBD2. Germline loops: CDR1 SGDLS, CDR2 YYNGEE. After removal of 4 bases from V and 6 bases from J, the junction contained 9 bases not matched to a gene. The length of the CDR3 is 15 residues. Together with reference TRBV9 and TRBJ2-2, the CDR3 gives the full variable domain: DSGVTQTPKHLITATGQRVTLRCSPRSGDLSVYWYQQSLDQGLQFLIQYYNGEERAKGNILERFSAQQFPDLHSELNLSSLELGDSALYFCASSPTTSLAGELFFGEGSRLTVL.

To note about this clone: This sample includes further DNA sequences coding for the same CDR3. The chain uses TRBV7-6 and TRBJ2-2; D unresolved. CDR1 and CDR2 from the germline V gene are SGHVS and FNYEAQ. The CDR3 length is 14 residues. V was pared by 0 bases and J by 1 base, with 3 bases between. The CDR3 sequence: CASSLALNTGELFF. For the CDR3, the DNA is TGTGCCAGCAGCTTAGCTCTGAACACCGGGGAGCTGTTTTTT. The variable domain in full, completed from reference TRBV7-6 and TRBJ2-2, reads GAGVSQSPRYKVTKRGQDVALRCDPISGHVSLYWYRQALGQGPEFLTYFNYEAQQDKSGLPNDRFSAERPEGSISTLTIQRTEQRDSAMYRCASSLALNTGELFFGEGSRLTVL.

The V and J genes are TRBV7-8 and TRBJ2-3; tentative D call: TRBD1 (5 bases). Per the germline V gene, CDR1 is SGHVS and CDR2 is FQNEAQ. This CDR3 has 16 amino acids. Trimming stripped 5 bases from V and 0 bases from J, with 15 bases between. CDR3 DNA: TGTGCCAGCAGCACAACAGCAGGGTATAGCACAGATACGCAGTATTTT. Translation: CASSTTAGYSTDTQYF.

There are a few counts of this clone. The chain is built from TRBV4-2 and TRBJ2-7; TRBD2 agrees at 12 bases. V lost 5 bases, J lost 0 bases, and 2 bases stayed unmatched. The length of the CDR3 is 15 residues. Germline lookup yields CDR1 LGHNA and CDR2 YNFKEQ. In DNA, the CDR3 is TGTGCCAGCAGCGAGGGACTAGCGGGCTCCTACGAGCAGTACTTC. Amino acid sequence: CASSEGLAGSYEQYF.

This clone was found a few times. The chain has TRBV29-1 and TRBJ1-1, with D unclear. The V end lost 7 bases, the J end lost 4 bases, and 13 bases lay between the germline ends. The length of the CDR3 is 12 residues. Germline assignment: CDR1 SQVTM and CDR2 ANQGSEA. CDR3 DNA sequence: TGCAGCGCCGAGGGAGCGAGCACTGAAGCTTTCTTT. Protein product: CSAEGASTEAFF.

This clone was recorded only once. This CDR3 reads CASSQAPSDPTGELFF. The CDR3 nucleotides are TGCGCCAGCAGCCAAGCCCCTAGCGACCCCACCGGGGAGCTGTTTTTT. This chain links TRBV4-3 with TRBJ2-2, with D perhaps matching TRBD2 (6 bases). V lost 1 base and J lost 4, with 13 bases in between. CDR1 and CDR2 from the germline V gene are LGHNA and YSLEER. This CDR3 comprises 16 residues.

The V call is TRBV7-9, the J call TRBJ1-5; maybe TRBD1 (5 bases). Per germline, CDR1 SEHNR and CDR2 FQNEAQ (reference sequence). The V end was cut by 6 bases, the J end by 6 bases, with 9 bases between. The CDR3 length is 12 residues. The CDR3 DNA follows: TGTGCCAGCAGTGACGGGGGTCAGCCCCAGCATTTT. This codes for CASSDGGQPQHF.

V is TRBV19 and J is TRBJ2-1, with TRBD1 matching 9 bases. From germline, CDR1 is LNHDA and CDR2 SQIVND (reference sequence). V trimming: 6 bases; J trimming: 0 bases; junction bases outside the gene matches: 12. The CDR3 extends over 18 amino acids. The CDR3 here is CASRQGAPRVGSYNEQFF. The DNA for the CDR3 is TGTGCCAGTAGACAGGGGGCTCCCCGTGTCGGCTCCTACAATGAGCAGTTCTTC.

This rearrangement joins TRBV5-1 to TRBJ2-1; possibly TRBD2 for D (5 bases). The germline V and J ends were trimmed by 0 bases and 5 bases, with 12 bases remaining between them. Germline loops: CDR1 SGHRS, CDR2 YFSETQ. The CDR3 is 15 amino acids. The CDR3 DNA sequence: TGCGCCAGCAGCTTGGTTGAGGGCAGGAACAATGAGCAGTTCTTC. Encoded protein: CASSLVEGRNNEQFF.

The chain employs TRBV5-6 and TRBJ2-5, with unresolved D. The germline CDR1 and CDR2 sequences are SGHDT and YYEEEE. CDR3 size: 12 residues. V gave up 2 bases and J gave up 7 bases, with 9 bases separating them. The CDR3 DNA sequence: TGTGCCAGCAGCTTCCCGAGCCGGACCCAGTACTTC. Protein sequence: CASSFPSRTQYF.

The CDR3 region is CSVESGGGSGTGELFF. CDR3 coding DNA: TGCAGCGTTGAATCTGGCGGGGGGTCCGGTACCGGGGAGCTGTTTTTT. V gene TRBV29-1 combines with J gene TRBJ2-2; 8 positions match TRBD2. V was clipped by 2 bases and J by 5 bases; unmatched bases: 10. The CDR3 has 16 amino acids. The V gene's germline CDR1 is SQVTM and CDR2 ANQGSEA.

The chain is built from TRBV21-1 and TRBJ1-4. TRBV21-1 is a known pseudogene. This CDR3 spans 18 amino acids. The CDR3 region has the DNA TGTGCCAGCAGCAAAGGAGGCGGGGGCGCTGGGGGTAGCGAAAAACTGTTTTTT. Translating gives CASSKGGGGAGGSEKLFF.

The chain joins TRBV13 to TRBJ1-1; a weak D match, TRBD1 (5 bases). Germline values: CDR1 PRHDT, CDR2 FYEKMQ (reference sequence). There are 16 residues in the CDR3. V shed 5 bases and J shed 0 bases, with 16 bases lying between them. DNA of the CDR3: TGTGCCAGCAGCAGAAAGACAGCTCTGATGAACACTGAAGCTTTCTTT. Its translation is CASSRKTALMNTEAFF. The complete variable domain, with remaining parts taken from reference TRBV13 and TRBJ1-1, reads AAGVIQSPRHLIKEKRETATLKCYPIPRHDTVYWYQQGPGQDPQFLISFYEKMQSDKGSIPDRFSAQQFSDYHSELNMSSLELGDSALYFCASSRKTALMNTEAFFGQGTRLTVV.

The genes are TRBV6-1 and TRBJ1-1; D possibly corresponds to TRBD1 (5 bases). This CDR3 comprises 14 residues. Deletions cut 6 bases from V and 3 bases from J, with 14 bases between. Germline loops: CDR1 MNHNS, CDR2 SASEGT. The CDR3 DNA reads TGTGCCAGCAGCAGGGTGTCGACCGACACTGAAGCTTTCTTT. This translates into CASSRVSTDTEAFF.

The rearrangement links TRBV6-5 to TRBJ1-3; D remains ambiguous. The germline CDR1 and CDR2 sequences are MNHEY and SVGAGI. The CDR3 spans 16 residues. The ends were cut back, 0 bases at V and 2 bases at J, with 11 bases in the middle. CDR3 nucleotide sequence: TGTGCCAGCAGTTACTCGTGGATAGCGGCTGGAAACACCATATATTTT. Its translation is CASSYSWIAAGNTIYF.

This clone occurred a few times. The chain has TRBV6-6 and TRBJ1-1, with 8 nucleotides matching TRBD1. Germline V gene data show CDR1 as MNHNY and CDR2 as SVGAGI (reference sequence). CDR3 length equals 13 residues. V gave up 10 bases and J gave up 8 bases; unmatched junction bases: 12. CDR3 region: CATQDRGPGEAFF. The CDR3 coding sequence is TGTGCCACCCAAGACAGGGGCCCGGGCGAAGCTTTCTTT.